The clone carrying this T cell receptor beta chain was picked up many times. The data stem from a study of T cells of healthy individuals. CDR3 length: 14 residues. Trimming removed 2 bases from V and 3 bases from J, with 10 bases in between. Germline V gene sequence: CDR1 SGHTA, CDR2 FQGNSA. TCRdb redid the calling of the 5' RACE reads with MiXCR, one entry per CDR3 protein. This table holds approximately 100,000 distinct CDR3 sequences, 15% to 20% found once. The source is a human donor in good health. This sequence joins TRBV7-2 and TRBJ1-2; D perhaps matches TRBD1 (5 bases). For the CDR3, the DNA is TGTGCCAGCAGCTTATCCAGGGCCCACTATGGCTACACCTTC. As protein: CASSLSRAHYGYTF.